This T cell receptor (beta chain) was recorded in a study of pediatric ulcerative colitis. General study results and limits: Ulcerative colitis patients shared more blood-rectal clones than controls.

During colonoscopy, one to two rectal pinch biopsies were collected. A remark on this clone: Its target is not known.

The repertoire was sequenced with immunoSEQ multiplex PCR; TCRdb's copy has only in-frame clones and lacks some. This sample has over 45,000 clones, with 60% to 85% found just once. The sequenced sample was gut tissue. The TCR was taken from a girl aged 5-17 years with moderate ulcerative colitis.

In DNA, the CDR3 is TGTGCCAGCAGTTACGAGAGCGGATACTACAATGAGCAGTTCTTC. Its protein is CASSYESGYYNEQFF. The chain has TRBV6-5 and TRBJ2-1; TRBD2 might be the D (5 bases). The CDR3 contains 15 residues. Trimming removed 2 bases at V and 3 bases at J, with 11 bases between. In germline, CDR1 is MNHEY, CDR2 SVGAGI.